These T cell receptor beta chains were read from a single sample in a study of cytomegalovirus exposure and HLA in healthy donors. The protocol was immunoSEQ multiplex PCR, while the TCRdb copy is restricted to in-frame clones and leaves out a portion. The data show some 150,000 clones, approximately 80% seen once. The sample taken for sequencing was PBMCs. These receptors all stem from a boy aged 2-9 years in good health and CMV-seronegative. The CDR3 runs from the conserved cysteine through the conserved F or W. A D gene is named only where the DNA matches it firmly. For some rows the clone size is stated as once, few or many, or as a class when expanded; others skip it.

d_gene | j_gene | abundance | v_gene | CDR3nt | CDR3aa
TRBD2 | TRBJ2-3 | NA | TRBV5-1 | TGCGCCAGCAGCTTGGGGGCTAGCGGGGGGCTACCCACAGATACGCAGTATTTT | CASSLGASGGLPTDTQYF
NA | TRBJ2-7 | NA | TRBV5-6 | TGTGCCAGCAGCTTGACAGGTAACGAGCAGTACTTC | CASSLTGNEQYF
TRBD1 | TRBJ1-6 | NA | TRBV7-2 | TGTGCCAGCAGCGCGAGAAACAGGGGAAATTCACCCCTCCACTTT | CASSARNRGNSPLHF
NA | TRBJ1-2 | NA | TRBV5-4 | TGTGCCAGCAGCCGTAACCAGGGCGGTGGAACTAACTATGGCTACACCTTC | CASSRNQGGGTNYGYTF
NA | TRBJ2-7 | NA | TRBV7-9 | TGTGCCAGCAGCCTAACCGGGACTGCCTACTCCTACGAGCAGTACTTC | CASSLTGTAYSYEQYF
NA | TRBJ2-3 | NA | TRBV5-6 | TGTGCCAGCAGCTTGGTAGGACAGCCAAGGCCCACAGATACGCAGTATTTT | CASSLVGQPRPTDTQYF
NA | TRBJ2-3 | NA | TRBV27 | TGTGCCAGCGGGCCACTCTCTCTCAGTCTGGGCTGGACTCACACAGATACGCAGTATTTT | CASGPLSLSLGWTHTDTQYF
TRBD2 | TRBJ2-1 | once | TRBV7-2 | TGTGCCAGCAGCTTACTAGCGGGGGCCCCCTACAATGAGCAGTTCTTC | CASSLLAGAPYNEQFF
TRBD1 | TRBJ1-2 | NA | TRBV2 | TGTGCCAGCAGTGAGGGACAAACAGGGGGGCTTAACTATGGCTACACCTTC | CASSEGQTGGLNYGYTF
NA | TRBJ1-1 | NA | TRBV18 | TGTGCCAGCTCACCAAGTTTCCTCGAGGAATTATCTCCCACTGAAGCTTTCTTT | CASSPSFLEELSPTEAFF
TRBD1 | TRBJ2-6 | NA | TRBV5-1 | TGCGCCAGCAGCAGTACAGGGGCTGGGGCCAACGTCCTGACTTTC | CASSSTGAGANVLTF
TRBD1 | TRBJ2-2 | NA | TRBV27 | TGTGCCAGCAGTTGGGACAGGGACGGGAACACCGGGGAGCTGTTTTTT | CASSWDRDGNTGELFF
NA | TRBJ2-7 | few | TRBV6-6 | TGTGCCAGCAGTTACTCGGGGGGTCGGGAGCAGTACTTC | CASSYSGGREQYF
TRBD1 | TRBJ1-5 | NA | TRBV5-5 | TGTGCCAGCAGCCATTACAGGACAGGGGCCAATCAGCCCCAGCATTTT | CASSHYRTGANQPQHF
TRBD1 | TRBJ1-1 | NA | TRBV19 | TGTGCCAGTATCGGGACAGGGCGGGCTGAAGCTTTCTTT | CASIGTGRAEAFF
NA | TRBJ2-3 | NA | TRBV28 | TGTGCCAGCAGTGGGCGGGGTTCAGATACGCAGTATTTT | CASSGRGSDTQYF
TRBD2 | TRBJ2-3 | NA | TRBV6-4 | TGTGCCAGCAGTAGACTAGCGGGGAGTTCCGATACGCAGTATTTT | CASSRLAGSSDTQYF
TRBD2 | TRBJ2-1 | few | TRBV10-3 | TGTGCCATCAGTACCGGGACTAGCGGGGTATACAATGAGCAGTTCTTC | CAISTGTSGVYNEQFF
NA | TRBJ2-7 | NA | TRBV11-3 | TGTGCCAGCAGCTCCGACTCCCGTGAGCAGTACTTC | CASSSDSREQYF
NA | TRBJ2-7 | once | TRBV11-3 | TGTGCCAGCAGCTTAGAAGGCGGCGAGCAGTACTTC | CASSLEGGEQYF
NA | TRBJ1-1 | NA | TRBV7-3 | TGTGCCAGCAGCGATGGACAGCTCACTGAAGCTTTCTTT | CASSDGQLTEAFF
NA | TRBJ1-1 | NA | TRBV7-9 | TGTGCCAGCAGCTTAAAGCTGACAAACACTGAAGCTTTCTTT | CASSLKLTNTEAFF
NA | TRBJ2-5 | NA | TRBV7-9 | TGTGCCAGCAGCTTAATGCCAGGGTTGGGGCAAGAGACCCAGTACTTC | CASSLMPGLGQETQYF
TRBD1 | TRBJ2-4 | NA | TRBV4-1 | TGCGCCAGCAGCCAAGAACAGGGGGACGCCAAAAACATTCAGTACTTC | CASSQEQGDAKNIQYF
NA | TRBJ1-4 | NA | TRBV6-6 | TGTGCCAGCAGTCCACGGAGCAGGGTGGGGGGGAAACTGTTTTTT | CASSPRSRVGGKLFF
TRBD2 | TRBJ2-2 | NA | TRBV5-1 | TGCGCCAGCAGCCGGAGGACGGGAGGGCCTCCCGACACCGGGGAGCTGTTTTTT | CASSRRTGGPPDTGELFF
TRBD1 | TRBJ2-7 | NA | TRBV28 | TGTGCCAGCAGTTCAACAGGGGTCGGGAACGACTACGAGCAGTACTTC | CASSSTGVGNDYEQYF
TRBD2 | TRBJ2-5 | NA | TRBV4-1 | TGCGCCAGCAGCTTCAGACCACTAGCGGGGCAGTACCAAGAGACCCAGTACTTC | CASSFRPLAGQYQETQYF
NA | TRBJ1-2 | NA | TRBV30 | TGTGCCTGGACTCCCGCCCGGGGGAGGGTCCCTAGCGGCTACACCTTC | CAWTPARGRVPSGYTF
TRBD1 | TRBJ1-4 | NA | TRBV5-4 | TGTGCCAGCAGCTTGATGGGACAGGCTAGAGGTGGTGAAAAACTGTTTTTT | CASSLMGQARGGEKLFF
TRBD1 | TRBJ1-2 | few | TRBV28 | TGTGCCAGCAGCCGGACAGGGGATGGCTACACCTTC | CASSRTGDGYTF
NA | TRBJ2-2 | NA | TRBV19 | TGTGCCAGTAGTACCCCCAGAAAGAACACCGGGGAGCTGTTTTTT | CASSTPRKNTGELFF
NA | TRBJ1-6 | once | TRBV2 | TGTGCCAGCAGTGATCCGGGGTATTCACCCCTCCACTTT | CASSDPGYSPLHF
TRBD1 | TRBJ1-6 | NA | TRBV6-5 | TGTGCCAGCAGTTACGGGCAGGGGGCGCGAAATTCACCCCTCCACTTT | CASSYGQGARNSPLHF
TRBD1 | TRBJ2-2 | few | TRBV4-1 | TGCGCCAGCAGCCAAGACAAGGGACAGGGGGCGACCTACGGCGGGGAGCTGTTTTTT | CASSQDKGQGATYGGELFF
NA | TRBJ1-1 | NA | TRBV6-1 | TGTGCCAGCAGCCCGAAGGGGGTCTACACTGAAGCTTTCTTT | CASSPKGVYTEAFF
TRBD1 | TRBJ2-7 | NA | TRBV29-1 | TGCAGCGTAGAACAGGGGGCGCTTCCATACGAGCAGTACTTC | CSVEQGALPYEQYF
NA | TRBJ2-7 | NA | TRBV27 | TGTGCCAGCAGTTTATGGAACAGTCCTGAGCAGTACTTC | CASSLWNSPEQYF
TRBD2 | TRBJ2-7 | NA | TRBV19 | TGTGCCAGTAGTTCCGGACTAGCGGGAGCGGGCTACGAGCAGTACTTC | CASSSGLAGAGYEQYF
NA | TRBJ2-1 | NA | TRBV30 | TGTGCCTGGAGTGTACTTAATGAGCAGTTCTTC | CAWSVLNEQFF
NA | TRBJ1-5 | NA | TRBV7-2 | TGTGCCAGCAGCTTAGGCACAGCATATAGCAATCAGCCCCAGCATTTT | CASSLGTAYSNQPQHF
TRBD1 | TRBJ2-7 | NA | TRBV28 | TGTGCCAGCAGTTTATTTGCGGACAGGGGAGGGTACGAGCAGTACTTC | CASSLFADRGGYEQYF